Following are 10 T cell receptor beta chains from one sample sequenced in a study of monozygotic twins with inflammatory bowel disease. TCRdb re-called the 5' RACE reads and catalogs CDR3 proteins one per entry, DNA excluded. The ten most abundant clones cover 7.7% of a sample with around 210,000 distinct CDR3 sequences. Specimen: blood. All receptors come from a human donor with ulcerative colitis or Crohn's disease, or a healthy co-twin of an affected twin (not recorded which).

The chain has TRBV20-1 and TRBJ1-5. The germline V gene has CDR1 DFQATT and CDR2 SNEGSKA (reference sequence). This CDR3 spans 14 amino acids. CDR3: CSARGPNSNQPQHF.

The chain recombines TRBV3-1 with TRBJ2-7; without DNA, the TCRdb call of TRBD1 cannot be checked. Germline CDR1 LGHDT, CDR2 YNNKEL (reference sequence). The CDR3 length is 15 residues. CDR3 sequence reads: CASSSQGTGAVAQYF.

The V gene is TRBV20-1, the J gene TRBJ2-3; checking the TCRdb D call of TRBD1 is not possible without DNA. This CDR3 is 15 amino acids long. Germline CDR1 is DFQATT and CDR2 is SNEGSKA (reference sequence). Here the CDR3 reads CSASKRTGETDTQYF.

The chain links TRBV24-1 to TRBJ2-7; TCRdb's D call, TRBD2, is unchecked because there is no DNA. Germline CDR1 KGHDR, CDR2 SFDVKD. CDR3 length: 15 amino acids. The CDR3 loop reads CATSENSGSVAEQYF.

The gene calls are TRBV7-9 and TRBJ2-1. Germline CDR1 reads SEHNR; CDR2 reads FQNEAQ (reference sequence). The CDR3 loop spans 13 amino acids. This CDR3 is CASSLGADNEQFF.

The genes are TRBV7-2 and TRBJ2-1; the TCRdb call, TRBD2, lacks DNA for checking. The CDR3 runs to 16 residues. Germline lookup yields CDR1 SGHTA and CDR2 FQGNSA. CDR3 in amino acids: CASSLGASGSRNEQFF.

This sequence joins TRBV10-3 and TRBJ2-3; TCRdb's D call, TRBD2, is unchecked because there is no DNA. The CDR3 extends over 15 amino acids. The V gene's germline CDR1 is ENHRY and CDR2 SYGVKD. CDR3 sequence reads: CAISEREVGTDTQYF.

This chain uses TRBV4-2 with TRBJ2-1; TCRdb designates TRBD1, a call that cannot be tested without DNA. The CDR3 consists of 14 residues. The germline V gene has CDR1 LGHNA and CDR2 YNFKEQ. The CDR3 is CASAGTGSYNEQFF.

The V call is TRBV6-5, the J call TRBJ2-3. Germline V gene sequence: CDR1 MNHEY, CDR2 SVGAGI. This CDR3 has 16 residues. This CDR3 reads CASSFSTRRGTDTQYF.

The gene calls are TRBV24-1 and TRBJ2-7. The CDR3 loop spans 13 amino acids. CDR1 and CDR2 from the germline V gene are KGHDR and SFDVKD. The CDR3 region is CATDDMSSYEQYF.